These 13 T cell receptor beta chains originate from one sample sequenced in a study of OX40 agonist ivuxolimab in advanced cancers. Clones were read by immunoSEQ multiplex PCR, and TCRdb kept only the in-frame ones, dropping some. The data contain around 91,000 clones, roughly 87% of them singletons. The sequencing used CD4+ or CD8+ T cells sorted from blood, collected in a trial of the OX40 agonist ivuxolimab. These receptors were taken from an adult with an advanced solid tumor such as melanoma, head and neck, liver or kidney cancer.

The chain is built from TRBV27 and TRBJ2-3; D uncertain. This CDR3 has 15 residues. V lost 3 bases, J lost 2 bases, and 12 bases lay in between. Germline V lookup: CDR1 MNHEY, CDR2 SMNVEV (reference sequence). The CDR3 protein is CASSFMGIPTDTQYF. The CDR3, as DNA: TGTGCCAGCAGTTTCATGGGGATCCCCACAGATACGCAGTATTTT.

V and J are TRBV7-8 and TRBJ2-1, with D possibly TRBD2 on 5 matching bases. Germline V gene data show CDR1 as SGHVS and CDR2 as FQNEAQ. The V end was cut by 5 bases, the J end by 4 bases, with 15 bases between. There are 15 residues in the CDR3. DNA of the CDR3: TGTGCCAGCAGCCTGGCCGGGATCCTATACAATGAGCAGTTCTTC. Encoded protein: CASSLAGILYNEQFF. The entire variable domain, with the rest obtained from reference TRBV7-8 and TRBJ2-1, is as follows: GAGVSQSPRYKVAKRGQDVALRCDPISGHVSLFWYQQALGQGPEFLTYFQNEAQLDKSGLPSDRFFAERPEGSVSTLKIQRTQQEDSAVYLCASSLAGILYNEQFFGPGTRLTVL.

In its sample, this clone was seen a few times. V and J are TRBV5-4 and TRBJ2-1; 9 nucleotides match TRBD1. V shed 2 bases and J 7 bases; nucleotides not matched to a gene: 10. The CDR3 runs to 16 residues. The V gene's germline CDR1 is SGHNT and CDR2 YYREEE (reference sequence). CDR3 sequence: CASSFAGTGIFNEQFF. The DNA for the CDR3 is TGTGCCAGCAGCTTCGCTGGGACAGGGATATTTAATGAGCAGTTCTTC.

V usage is TRBV6-6 and J usage is TRBJ2-1; 11 bases are shared with TRBD2. Looked up from germline, CDR1 is MNHNY and CDR2 is SVGAGI (reference sequence). The V and J ends lost 4 bases and 9 bases, in that order; junction bases with no gene match: 8. The CDR3 has 15 residues. The CDR3 DNA is TGTGCCAGCAGTTCACCTAGCGGGGGGAAAGGTGAGCAGTTCTTC. This sequence encodes CASSSPSGGKGEQFF.

This clone has a single count. V usage is TRBV7-9 and J usage is TRBJ1-3; D gene ambiguous. Per germline, CDR1 SEHNR and CDR2 FQNEAQ (reference sequence). Trimming took off 8 bases at V and 7 bases at J, with 15 bases between the two ends. The CDR3 extends over 13 amino acids. This CDR3 is CASRPHELNTIYF. The DNA of the CDR3 is TGTGCCAGCCGACCCCATGAGCTCAACACCATATATTTT. The variable domain in full, completed from reference TRBV7-9 and TRBJ1-3, reads DTGVSQNPRHKITKRGQNVTFRCDPISEHNRLYWYRQTLGQGPEFLTYFQNEAQLEKSRLLSDRFSAERPKGSFSTLEIQRTEQGDSAMYLCASRPHELNTIYFGEGSWLTVV.

The chain is built from TRBV5-1 and TRBJ2-2, with D perhaps TRBD1 (6 bases). Germline CDR1 is SGHRS and CDR2 is YFSETQ. Trimming left V 0 bases short and J 6 bases short, with 9 bases between. The CDR3 runs 14 residues. Here the CDR3 reads CASSLGTGPGELFF. The CDR3 DNA reads as TGCGCCAGCAGCTTGGGAACAGGGCCCGGGGAGCTGTTTTTT.

The chain recombines TRBV27 with TRBJ2-7; D is unresolved. V lost 8 bases and J 3 bases, leaving 11 bases between the germline ends. Per the germline V gene, CDR1 is MNHEY and CDR2 is SMNVEV (reference sequence). The CDR3 extends over 12 amino acids. In DNA, the CDR3 is TGTGCCAGCCGTTCTAAGGGCTACGAGCAGTACTTC. Translation gives CASRSKGYEQYF.

V and J are TRBV23-1 and TRBJ2-7; D is possibly TRBD1 (6 bases). TRBV23-1 is given ORF status, its function remaining uncertain. Trimming shortened V by 4 bases and J by 1 base, and 14 bases separated the two germline ends. This CDR3 region has 15 residues. In DNA, the CDR3 is TGCGCCAGCAGTCTCAACGTCAGGGGTTCCTACGAGCAGTACTTC. Protein sequence: CASSLNVRGSYEQYF.

This chain connects TRBV13 to TRBJ2-5, with a tentative D call TRBD1 (6 bases). The germline CDR1 and CDR2 sequences are PRHDT and FYEKMQ (reference sequence). V was cut by 1 base and J by 2 bases, with 11 bases left in between. This CDR3 contains 15 residues. CDR3 region: CASSLDRDKQETQYF. As DNA, the CDR3 is TGTGCCAGCAGCTTAGATAGGGACAAACAAGAGACCCAGTACTTC.

The chain combines TRBV11-2 with TRBJ2-7, with 8 positions matching TRBD2. Germline V gene data show CDR1 as SGHAT and CDR2 as FQNNGV. V shed 0 bases, J shed 0 bases, and the junction held 4 bases outside the gene matches. This CDR3 region has 16 residues. CDR3 sequence reads: CASSLDRGRYSYEQYF. As DNA, the CDR3 is TGTGCCAGCAGCTTAGATCGCGGGAGGTACTCCTACGAGCAGTACTTC.

The chain joins TRBV5-4 to TRBJ1-4; D is possibly TRBD1 (5 bases). With 0 bases removed from V and 7 bases from J, the gap between germline ends came to 10 bases. CDR1 is SGHNT, CDR2 YYREEE, per germline (reference sequence). This CDR3 contains 14 residues. Here the CDR3 reads CASSLEGVSEKLFF. The CDR3 region has the DNA TGTGCCAGCAGCTTGGAAGGGGTATCTGAAAAACTGTTTTTT.

The V call is TRBV28, the J call TRBJ1-2, with D possibly TRBD1 on 5 matching bases. Germline CDR1 and CDR2: MDHEN and SYDVKM. V was trimmed by 2 bases and J by 1 base, leaving 11 bases between them. The CDR3 spans 15 residues. The CDR3 sequence: CASSLTEGVNYGYTF. The CDR3 DNA follows: TGTGCCAGCAGTTTAACAGAAGGGGTTAACTATGGCTACACCTTC.

The rearrangement uses TRBV28 and TRBJ1-4; D perhaps matches TRBD1 (5 bases). Trimming took 5 bases from V and 1 from J, leaving 11 bases between them. The CDR3 has 15 amino acids. Looked up from germline, CDR1 is MDHEN and CDR2 is SYDVKM. CDR3 nucleotide sequence: TGTGCCAGCAGTCCACCAGGGCTAACTAATGAAAAACTGTTTTTT. Translation: CASSPPGLTNEKLFF. The variable domain in full, completed from reference TRBV28 and TRBJ1-4, reads DVKVTQSSRYLVKRTGEKVFLECVQDMDHENMFWYRQDPGLGLRLIYFSYDVKMKEKGDIPEGYSVSREKKERFSLILESASTNQTSMYLCASSPPGLTNEKLFFGSGTQLSVL.